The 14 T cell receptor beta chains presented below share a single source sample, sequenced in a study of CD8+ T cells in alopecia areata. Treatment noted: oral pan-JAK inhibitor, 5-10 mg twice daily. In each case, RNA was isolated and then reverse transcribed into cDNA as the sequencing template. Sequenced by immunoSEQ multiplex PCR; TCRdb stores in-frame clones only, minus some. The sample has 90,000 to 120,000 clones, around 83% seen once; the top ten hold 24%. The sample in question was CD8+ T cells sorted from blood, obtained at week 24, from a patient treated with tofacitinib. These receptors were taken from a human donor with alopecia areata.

Here the CDR3 reads CASRGVAGASTDTQYF. CDR3 bases: TGTGCCAGCAGGGGCGTTGCGGGGGCCAGCACAGATACGCAGTATTTT. This chain uses TRBV7-9 with TRBJ2-3, with TRBD2 as a possible D gene (7 bases). Trimming left V 6 bases short and J 0 bases short, with 16 bases between. The CDR3 loop spans 16 amino acids. Germline V gives CDR1 SEHNR, CDR2 FQNEAQ (reference sequence).

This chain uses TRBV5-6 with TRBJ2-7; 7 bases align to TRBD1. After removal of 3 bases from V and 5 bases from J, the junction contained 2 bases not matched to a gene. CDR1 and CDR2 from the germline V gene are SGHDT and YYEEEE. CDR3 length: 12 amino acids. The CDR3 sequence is CASSSQGNEQYF. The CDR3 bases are TGTGCCAGCAGCTCACAGGGGAACGAGCAGTACTTC.

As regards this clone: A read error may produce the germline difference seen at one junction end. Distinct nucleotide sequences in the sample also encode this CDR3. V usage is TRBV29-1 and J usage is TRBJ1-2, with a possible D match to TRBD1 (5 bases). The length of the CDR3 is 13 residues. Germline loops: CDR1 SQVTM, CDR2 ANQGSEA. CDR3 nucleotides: TGCAGCGTTGAGGACATGGTATTCTATGGCTACACCTTT. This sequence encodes CSVEDMVFYGYTF.

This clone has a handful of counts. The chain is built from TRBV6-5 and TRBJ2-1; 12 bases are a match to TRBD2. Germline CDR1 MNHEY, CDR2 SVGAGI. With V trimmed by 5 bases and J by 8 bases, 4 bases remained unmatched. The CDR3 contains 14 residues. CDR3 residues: CASSTRLAGDEQFF. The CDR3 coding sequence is TGTGCCAGCAGTACAAGACTAGCGGGGGATGAGCAGTTCTTC.

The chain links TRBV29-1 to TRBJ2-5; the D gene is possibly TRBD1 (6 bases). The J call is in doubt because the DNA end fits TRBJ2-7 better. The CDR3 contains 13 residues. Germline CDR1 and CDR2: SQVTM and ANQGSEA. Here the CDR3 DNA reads TGCAGCGTTGGGCAGGGGAGCTCCTACGAGCAGTACTTC. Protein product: CSVGQGSSYEQYF.

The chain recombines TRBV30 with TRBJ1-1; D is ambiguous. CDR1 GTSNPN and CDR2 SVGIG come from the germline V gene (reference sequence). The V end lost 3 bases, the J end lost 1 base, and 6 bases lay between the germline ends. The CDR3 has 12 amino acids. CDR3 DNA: TGTGCCTGGAGGATCGGGAACACTGAAGCTTTCTTT. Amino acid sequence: CAWRIGNTEAFF.

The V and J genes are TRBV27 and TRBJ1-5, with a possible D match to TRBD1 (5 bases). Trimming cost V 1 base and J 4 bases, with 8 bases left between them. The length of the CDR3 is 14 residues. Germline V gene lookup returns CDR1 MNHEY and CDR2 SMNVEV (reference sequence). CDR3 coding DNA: TGTGCCAGCAGTTTATACGCAGGGAATCAGCCCCAGCATTTT. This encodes CASSLYAGNQPQHF.

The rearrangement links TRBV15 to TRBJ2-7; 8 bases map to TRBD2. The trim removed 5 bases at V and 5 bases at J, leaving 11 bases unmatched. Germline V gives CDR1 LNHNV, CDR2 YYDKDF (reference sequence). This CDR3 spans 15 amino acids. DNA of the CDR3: TGTGCCACCAGCCCTCGGGGGGGGGTACTCCACGAGCAGTACTTC. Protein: CATSPRGGVLHEQYF. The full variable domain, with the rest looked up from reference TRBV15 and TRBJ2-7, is DAMVIQNPRYQVTQFGKPVTLSCSQTLNHNVMYWYQQKSSQAPKLLFHYYDKDFNNEADTPDNFQSRRPNTSFCFLDIRSPGLGDTAMYLCATSPRGGVLHEQYFGPGTRLTVT.

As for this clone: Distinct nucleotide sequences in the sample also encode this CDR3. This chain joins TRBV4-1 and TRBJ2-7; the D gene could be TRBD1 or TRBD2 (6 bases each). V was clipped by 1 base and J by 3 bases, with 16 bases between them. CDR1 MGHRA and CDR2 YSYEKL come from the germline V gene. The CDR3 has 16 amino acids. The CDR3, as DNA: TGCGCCAGCAGCCAAGCCGGGGGCGGGGAACTCTACGAGCAGTACTTC. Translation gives CASSQAGGGELYEQYF.

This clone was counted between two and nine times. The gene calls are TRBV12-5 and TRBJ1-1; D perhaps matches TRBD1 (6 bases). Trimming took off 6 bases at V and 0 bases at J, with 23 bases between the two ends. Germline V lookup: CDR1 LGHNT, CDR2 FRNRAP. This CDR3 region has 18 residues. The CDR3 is CASGFLIEGGSMNTEAFF. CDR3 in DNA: TGTGCTAGTGGCTTCTTAATAGAGGGGGGGAGTATGAACACTGAAGCTTTCTTT.

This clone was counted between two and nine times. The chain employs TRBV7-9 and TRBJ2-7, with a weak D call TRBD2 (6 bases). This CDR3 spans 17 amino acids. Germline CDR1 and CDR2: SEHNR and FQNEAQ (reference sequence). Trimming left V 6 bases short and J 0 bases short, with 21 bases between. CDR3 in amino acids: CASSSALGTPSSYEQYF. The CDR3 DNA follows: TGTGCCAGCAGTTCTGCCCTGGGGACTCCTAGCTCCTACGAGCAGTACTTC.

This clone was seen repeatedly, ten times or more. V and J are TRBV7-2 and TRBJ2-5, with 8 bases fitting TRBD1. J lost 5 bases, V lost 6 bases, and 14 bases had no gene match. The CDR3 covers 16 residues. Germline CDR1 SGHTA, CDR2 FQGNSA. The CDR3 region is CASSTALDRGGETQYF. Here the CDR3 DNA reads TGTGCCAGCAGTACAGCCCTAGACAGGGGCGGCGAGACCCAGTACTTC.

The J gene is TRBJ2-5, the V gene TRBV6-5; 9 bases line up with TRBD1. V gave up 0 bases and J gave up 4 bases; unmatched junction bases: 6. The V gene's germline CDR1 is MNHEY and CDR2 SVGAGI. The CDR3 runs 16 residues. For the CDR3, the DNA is TGTGCCAGCAGTTACTCACAGGGGGCGGTGGGAGAGACCCAGTACTTC. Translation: CASSYSQGAVGETQYF.

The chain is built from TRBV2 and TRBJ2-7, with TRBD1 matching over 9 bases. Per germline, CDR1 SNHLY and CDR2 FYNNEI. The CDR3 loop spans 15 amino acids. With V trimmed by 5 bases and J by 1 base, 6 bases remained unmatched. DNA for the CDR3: TGTGCCAGCAGTCCTGTCGGGACAGGGTCCTACGAGCAGTACTTC. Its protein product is CASSPVGTGSYEQYF.